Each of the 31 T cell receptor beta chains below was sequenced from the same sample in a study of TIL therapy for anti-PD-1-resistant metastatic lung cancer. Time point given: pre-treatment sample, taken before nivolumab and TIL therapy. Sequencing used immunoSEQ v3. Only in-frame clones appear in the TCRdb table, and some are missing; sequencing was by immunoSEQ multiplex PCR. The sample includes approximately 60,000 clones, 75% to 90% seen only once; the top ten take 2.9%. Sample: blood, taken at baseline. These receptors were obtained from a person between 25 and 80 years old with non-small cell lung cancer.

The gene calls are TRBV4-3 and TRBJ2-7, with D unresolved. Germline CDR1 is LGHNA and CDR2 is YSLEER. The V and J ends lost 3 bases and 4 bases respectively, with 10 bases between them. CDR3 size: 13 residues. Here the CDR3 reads CASSQILKYEQYF. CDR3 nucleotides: TGCGCCAGCAGCCAGATACTTAAGTACGAGCAGTACTTC.

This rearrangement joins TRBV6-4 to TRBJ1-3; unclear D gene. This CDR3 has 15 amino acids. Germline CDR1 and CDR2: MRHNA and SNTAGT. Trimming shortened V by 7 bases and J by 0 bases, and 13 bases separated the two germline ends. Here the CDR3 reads CASTVDGRSGNTIYF. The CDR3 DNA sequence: TGTGCCAGCACCGTGGACGGTCGCTCTGGAAACACCATATATTTT.

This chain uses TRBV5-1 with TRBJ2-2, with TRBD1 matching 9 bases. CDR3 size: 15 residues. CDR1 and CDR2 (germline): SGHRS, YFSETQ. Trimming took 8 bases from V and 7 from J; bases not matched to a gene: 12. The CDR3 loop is CASKDRGVNIGELFF. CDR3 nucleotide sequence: TGCGCCAGTAAAGACAGGGGGGTTAATATCGGGGAGCTGTTTTTT.

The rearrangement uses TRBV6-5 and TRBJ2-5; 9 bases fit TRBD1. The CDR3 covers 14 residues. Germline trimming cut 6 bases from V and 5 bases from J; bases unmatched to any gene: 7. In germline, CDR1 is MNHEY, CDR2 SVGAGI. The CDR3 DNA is TGTGCCAGCAGCCTACAGGGGGCGGGGGAGACCCAGTACTTC. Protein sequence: CASSLQGAGETQYF.

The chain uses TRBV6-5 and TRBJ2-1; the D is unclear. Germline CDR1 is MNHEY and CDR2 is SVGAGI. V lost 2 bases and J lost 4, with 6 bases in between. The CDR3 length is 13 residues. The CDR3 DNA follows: TGTGCCAGCAGTTACGGCCTGTACAATGAGCAGTTCTTC. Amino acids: CASSYGLYNEQFF.

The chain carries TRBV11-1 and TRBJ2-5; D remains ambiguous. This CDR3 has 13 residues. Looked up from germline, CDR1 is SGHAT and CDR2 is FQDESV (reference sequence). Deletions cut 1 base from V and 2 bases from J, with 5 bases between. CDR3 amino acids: CASSLGPQETQYF. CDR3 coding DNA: TGTGCCAGCAGCTTAGGGCCTCAAGAGACCCAGTACTTC.

Here the CDR3 DNA reads TGTGCCACCAGCAGCCAGGTAGGGGGCTACGAGCAGTACTTC. Translated: CATSSQVGGYEQYF. J is TRBJ2-7 and V is TRBV15; the D gene is possibly TRBD1 (6 bases). Germline V gene lookup returns CDR1 LNHNV and CDR2 YYDKDF (reference sequence). Trimming took off 3 bases at V and 3 bases at J, with 12 bases between the two ends. The CDR3 runs 14 residues.

The CDR3 sequence: CASSLGTGTRLGTEAFF. The CDR3 DNA is TGTGCCAGCTCACTCGGGACAGGGACGAGATTGGGCACTGAAGCTTTCTTT. V is TRBV18 and J is TRBJ1-1; TRBD1 aligns across 9 bases. Germline-derived CDR1 and CDR2 are KGHSH and LQKENI. This CDR3 region has 17 residues. V lost 4 bases to trimming and J lost 4 bases; unmatched junction nucleotides: 13.

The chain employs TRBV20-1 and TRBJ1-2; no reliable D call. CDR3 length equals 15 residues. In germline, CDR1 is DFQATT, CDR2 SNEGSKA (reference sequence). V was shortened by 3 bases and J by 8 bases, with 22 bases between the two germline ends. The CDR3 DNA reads TGCAGTGCTAGTACCCAGCCAACCTTCAGAAGGGGCTACACCTTC. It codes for CSASTQPTFRRGYTF.

CDR3 sequence reads: CASSSRADQPQHF. The CDR3 DNA is TGTGCCAGCAGTTCCAGGGCGGATCAGCCCCAGCATTTT. The chain joins TRBV6-5 to TRBJ1-5, with D tentatively TRBD1 (5 bases). Trimming pared 4 bases from V and 5 bases from J, leaving 9 bases between. The germline CDR1 and CDR2 sequences are MNHEY and SVGAGI. This CDR3 comprises 13 residues.

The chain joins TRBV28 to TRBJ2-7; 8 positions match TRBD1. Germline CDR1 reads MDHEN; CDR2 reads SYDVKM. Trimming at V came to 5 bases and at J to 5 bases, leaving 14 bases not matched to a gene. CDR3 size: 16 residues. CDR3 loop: CASSSPFGDRTNEQYF. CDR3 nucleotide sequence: TGTGCCAGCAGTAGTCCGTTCGGGGACAGGACGAACGAGCAGTACTTC.

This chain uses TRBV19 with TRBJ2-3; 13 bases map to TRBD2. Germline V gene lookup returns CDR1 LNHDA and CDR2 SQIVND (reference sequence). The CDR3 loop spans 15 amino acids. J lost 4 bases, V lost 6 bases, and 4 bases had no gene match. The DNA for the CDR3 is TGTGCCAGTAGACTAGCGGGAGGGCCCGCAGATACGCAGTATTTT. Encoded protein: CASRLAGGPADTQYF.

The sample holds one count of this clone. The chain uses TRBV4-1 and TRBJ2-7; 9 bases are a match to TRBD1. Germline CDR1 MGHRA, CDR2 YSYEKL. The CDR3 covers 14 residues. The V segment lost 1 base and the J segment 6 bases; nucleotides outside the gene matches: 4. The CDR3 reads CASSQGDRDGEQYF. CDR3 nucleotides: TGCGCCAGCAGCCAAGGGGACAGGGATGGCGAGCAGTACTTC.

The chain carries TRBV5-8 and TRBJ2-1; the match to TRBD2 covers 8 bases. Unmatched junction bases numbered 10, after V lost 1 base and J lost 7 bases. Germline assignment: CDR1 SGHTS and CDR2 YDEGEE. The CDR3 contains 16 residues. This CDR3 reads CASSLQLLAGSNEQFF. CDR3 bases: TGTGCCAGCAGCTTGCAGCTCCTAGCGGGCTCGAATGAGCAGTTCTTC. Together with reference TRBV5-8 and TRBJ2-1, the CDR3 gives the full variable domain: EAGVTQSPTHLIKTRGQQATLRCSPISGHTSVYWYQQALGLGLQFLLWYDEGEERNRGNFPPRFSGRQFPNYSSELNVNALELEDSALYLCASSLQLLAGSNEQFFGPGTRLTVL.

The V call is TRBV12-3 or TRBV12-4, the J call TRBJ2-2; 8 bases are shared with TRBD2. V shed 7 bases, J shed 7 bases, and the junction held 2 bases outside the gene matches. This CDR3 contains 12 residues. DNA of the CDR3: TGTGCCAGCACGGGGGGGTTCGGGGAGCTGTTTTTT. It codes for CASTGGFGELFF.

The CDR3 DNA follows: TGTGCCAGCAGCCCCACCTACACCGGGGAGCTGTTTTTT. Translating it yields CASSPTYTGELFF. The rearrangement joins TRBV11-3 to TRBJ2-2; D gene ambiguous. The V gene's germline CDR1 is SGHNT and CDR2 YENEEA. CDR3 length: 13 amino acids. Trimming left V 5 bases short and J 3 bases short, with 7 bases between.

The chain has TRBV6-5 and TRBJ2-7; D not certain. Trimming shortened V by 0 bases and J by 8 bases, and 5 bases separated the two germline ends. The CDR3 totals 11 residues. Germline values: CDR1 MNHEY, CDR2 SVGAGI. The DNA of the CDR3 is TGTGCCAGCAGTTACTCGAAGCAGCAGTACTTC. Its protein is CASSYSKQQYF.

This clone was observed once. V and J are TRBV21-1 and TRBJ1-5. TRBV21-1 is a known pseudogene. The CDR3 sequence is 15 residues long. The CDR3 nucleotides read TGTGCCAGCAGCTTGCAGAGTTACAATGATCAGCCCCAGCATTTT. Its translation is CASSLQSYNDQPQHF.

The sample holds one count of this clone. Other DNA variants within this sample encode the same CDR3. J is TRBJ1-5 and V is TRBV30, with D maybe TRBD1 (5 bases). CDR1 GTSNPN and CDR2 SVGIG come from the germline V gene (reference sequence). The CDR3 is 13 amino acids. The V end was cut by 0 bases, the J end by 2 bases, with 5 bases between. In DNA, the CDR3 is TGTGCCTGGAGTGTACAGGGCAATCAGCCCCAGCATTTT. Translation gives CAWSVQGNQPQHF.

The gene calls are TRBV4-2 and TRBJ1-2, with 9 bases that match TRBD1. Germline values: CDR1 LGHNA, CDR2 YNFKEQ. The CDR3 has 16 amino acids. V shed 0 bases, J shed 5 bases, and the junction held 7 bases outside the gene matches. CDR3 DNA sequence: TGTGCCAGCAGCCAAGAACCGGACAGGGGTCTTTATGGCTACACCTTC. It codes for CASSQEPDRGLYGYTF.

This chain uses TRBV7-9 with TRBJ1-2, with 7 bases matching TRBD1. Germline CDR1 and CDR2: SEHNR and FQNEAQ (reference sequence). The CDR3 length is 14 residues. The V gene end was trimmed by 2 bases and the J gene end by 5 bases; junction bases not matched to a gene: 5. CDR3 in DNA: TGTGCCAGCAGCTTACCGGGACAGAGTTATGGCTACACCTTC. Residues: CASSLPGQSYGYTF. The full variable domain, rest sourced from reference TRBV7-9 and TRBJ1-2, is DTGVSQNPRHKITKRGQNVTFRCDPISEHNRLYWYRQTLGQGPEFLTYFQNEAQLEKSRLLSDRFSAERPKGSFSTLEIQRTEQGDSAMYLCASSLPGQSYGYTFGSGTRLTVV.

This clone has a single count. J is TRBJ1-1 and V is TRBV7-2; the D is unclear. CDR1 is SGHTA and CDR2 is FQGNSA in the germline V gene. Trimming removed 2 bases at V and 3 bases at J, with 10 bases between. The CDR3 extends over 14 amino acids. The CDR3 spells CASSLIADYTEAFF. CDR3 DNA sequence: TGTGCCAGCAGCTTAATCGCAGATTACACTGAAGCTTTCTTT.

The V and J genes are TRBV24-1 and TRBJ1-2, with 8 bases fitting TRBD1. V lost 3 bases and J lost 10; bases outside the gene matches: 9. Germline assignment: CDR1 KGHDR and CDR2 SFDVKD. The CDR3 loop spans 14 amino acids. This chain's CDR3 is CATSDDDRGSTYTF. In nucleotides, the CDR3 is TGTGCCACCAGTGATGACGACAGGGGCTCGACCTACACCTTC.

The CDR3 protein is CASSFLTSGSNQPQHF. Here the CDR3 DNA reads TGTGCCAGCAGTTTCCTAACTTCAGGGAGCAATCAGCCCCAGCATTTT. V gene TRBV6-2 or TRBV6-3 combines with J gene TRBJ1-5; TRBD1 is a possible D gene (5 bases). CDR3 length: 16 amino acids. V gave up 4 bases and J gave up 1 base, with 14 bases separating them. Germline assignment: CDR1 MNHEY and CDR2 SVGEGT.

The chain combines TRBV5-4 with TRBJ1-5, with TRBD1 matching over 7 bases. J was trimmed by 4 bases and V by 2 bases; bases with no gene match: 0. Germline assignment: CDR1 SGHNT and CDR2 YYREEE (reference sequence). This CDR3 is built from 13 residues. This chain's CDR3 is CASSLQGNQPQHF. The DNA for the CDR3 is TGTGCCAGCAGCTTACAGGGGAATCAGCCCCAGCATTTT.

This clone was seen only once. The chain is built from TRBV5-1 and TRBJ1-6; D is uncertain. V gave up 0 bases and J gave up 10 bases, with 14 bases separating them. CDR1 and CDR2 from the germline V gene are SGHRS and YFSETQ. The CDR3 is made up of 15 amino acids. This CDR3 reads CASSLGTQGRSPLHF. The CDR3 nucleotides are TGCGCCAGCAGCTTGGGGACCCAAGGGAGGTCACCCCTCCACTTT.

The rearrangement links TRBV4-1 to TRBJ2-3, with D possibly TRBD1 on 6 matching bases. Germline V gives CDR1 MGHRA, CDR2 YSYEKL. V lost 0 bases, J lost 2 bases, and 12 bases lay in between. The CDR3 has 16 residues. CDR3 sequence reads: CASSQDLGGFTDTQYF. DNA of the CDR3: TGCGCCAGCAGCCAAGATTTAGGGGGATTCACAGATACGCAGTATTTT.

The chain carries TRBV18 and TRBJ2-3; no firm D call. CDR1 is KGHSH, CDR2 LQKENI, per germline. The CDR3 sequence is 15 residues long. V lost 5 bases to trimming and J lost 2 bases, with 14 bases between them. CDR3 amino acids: CASSAALDPTDTQYF. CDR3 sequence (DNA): TGTGCCAGCTCAGCAGCCCTGGACCCCACAGATACGCAGTATTTT.

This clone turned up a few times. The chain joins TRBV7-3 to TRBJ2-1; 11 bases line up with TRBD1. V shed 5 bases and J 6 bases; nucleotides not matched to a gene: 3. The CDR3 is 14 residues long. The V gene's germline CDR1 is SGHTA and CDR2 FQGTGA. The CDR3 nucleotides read TGTGCCAGCAGCCTTGGGACAGGGGGCAATGAGCAGTTCTTC. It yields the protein CASSLGTGGNEQFF.

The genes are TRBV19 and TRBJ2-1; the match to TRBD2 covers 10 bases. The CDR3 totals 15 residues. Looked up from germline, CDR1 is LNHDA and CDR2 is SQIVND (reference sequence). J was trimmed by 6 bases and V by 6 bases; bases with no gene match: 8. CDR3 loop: CASSPAGGPFNEQFF. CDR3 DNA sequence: TGTGCCAGTAGCCCAGCGGGGGGGCCGTTCAATGAGCAGTTCTTC.

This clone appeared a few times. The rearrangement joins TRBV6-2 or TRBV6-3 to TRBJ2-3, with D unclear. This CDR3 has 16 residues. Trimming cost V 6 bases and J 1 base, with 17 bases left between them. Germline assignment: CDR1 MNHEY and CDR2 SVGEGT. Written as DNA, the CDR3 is TGTGCCAGCAGCGCCCTTATCACCCGGGGCACAGATACGCAGTATTTT. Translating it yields CASSALITRGTDTQYF.